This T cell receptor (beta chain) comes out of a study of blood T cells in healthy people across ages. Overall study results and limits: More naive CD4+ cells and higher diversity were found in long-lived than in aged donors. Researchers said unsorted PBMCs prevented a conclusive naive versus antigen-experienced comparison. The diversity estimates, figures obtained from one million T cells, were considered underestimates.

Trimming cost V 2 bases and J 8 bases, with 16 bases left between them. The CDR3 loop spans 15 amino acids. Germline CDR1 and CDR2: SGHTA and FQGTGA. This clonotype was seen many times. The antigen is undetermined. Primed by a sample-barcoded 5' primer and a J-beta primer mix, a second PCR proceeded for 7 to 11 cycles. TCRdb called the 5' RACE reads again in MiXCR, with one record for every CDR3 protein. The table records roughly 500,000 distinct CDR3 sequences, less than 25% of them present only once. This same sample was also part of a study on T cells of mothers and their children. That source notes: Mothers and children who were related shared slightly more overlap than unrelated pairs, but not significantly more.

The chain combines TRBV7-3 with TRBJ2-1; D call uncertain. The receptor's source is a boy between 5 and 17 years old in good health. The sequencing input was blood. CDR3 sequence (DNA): TGTGCCAGCAGCTTAGAGTACGGGCGAAACTATGAGCAGTTCTTC. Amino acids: CASSLEYGRNYEQFF.